The present entry profiles one T cell receptor beta chain with its context. This CDR3 has 15 amino acids. The ends were cut back, 6 bases at V and 7 bases at J, with 22 bases in the middle. Looked up from germline, CDR1 is LNHNV and CDR2 is YYDKDF (reference sequence). This sample was included in a study of blood T cell repertoires in COVID-19. TCRdb's copy holds only in-frame clones and misses some; the assay was immunoSEQ multiplex PCR. The sample shows approximately 200,000 clones, around 81% of them seen only once. This rearrangement joins TRBV15 to TRBJ2-7; TRBD2 might be the D (6 bases). This sequence originates from a woman between 40 and 50 years old with acute COVID-19. The specimen was PBMCs or T cells enriched from blood (not recorded which). CDR3 in amino acids: CATSRGGVSIGEQYF. CDR3 sequence (DNA): TGTGCCACCAGTCGCGGCGGGGTCTCTATCGGGGAGCAGTACTTC.